The 13 T cell receptor beta chains listed next were all sequenced from one sample in a study of T cells after yellow fever vaccination. TCRdb reanalysed the 5' RACE reads using MiXCR and keeps one entry per CDR3 protein. This table holds roughly 500,000 distinct CDR3 sequences, 19% found once. Here the sequenced sample was PBMCs, taken 15 days after the yellow fever booster vaccination. The receptors here all came from a man aged 30 to 39 who received the YFV17D yellow fever vaccine.

This clonotype has at least ten counts. The rearrangement uses TRBV5-1 and TRBJ2-7, with D possibly TRBD1 on 6 matching bases. Germline assignment: CDR1 SGHRS and CDR2 YFSETQ. The CDR3 runs to 15 residues. The V gene lost 4 bases and the J gene lost 0 bases, with 14 bases spanning the gap. In nucleotides, the CDR3 is TGCGCCAGCAGCATCGACAGGTTAAGCTCCTACGAGCAGTACTTC. It codes for CASSIDRLSSYEQYF.

This clonotype was observed a few times. This chain uses TRBV7-9 with TRBJ2-1, with D perhaps matching TRBD2 (6 bases). The CDR3 has 13 residues. Germline CDR1 and CDR2: SEHNR and FQNEAQ (reference sequence). V gave up 8 bases and J gave up 7 bases, with 15 bases separating them. CDR3 region: CASSDTSTNEQFF. CDR3 DNA sequence: TGTGCCAGCTCCGACACTAGCACGAATGAGCAGTTCTTC.

V and J are TRBV18 and TRBJ2-1, with a weak D call TRBD2 (6 bases). Per germline, CDR1 KGHSH and CDR2 LQKENI. The germline V and J ends were trimmed by 0 bases and 7 bases, with 19 bases remaining between them. The CDR3 runs to 17 residues. The CDR3 DNA is TGTGCCAGCTCACCACCAGGGAGCGGGTTAAGCGTGAATGAGCAGTTCTTC. Amino acids: CASSPPGSGLSVNEQFF.

The chain links TRBV5-1 to TRBJ2-1; TRBD1 aligns across 8 bases. The trim removed 2 bases at V and 9 bases at J, leaving 7 bases unmatched. The CDR3 spans 14 residues. Germline V lookup: CDR1 SGHRS, CDR2 YFSETQ. The CDR3 bases are TGCGCCAGCAGCTTTGGACAGGGTCCCGTTGAGCAGTTCTTC. Translation gives CASSFGQGPVEQFF.

The chain couples TRBV7-2 to TRBJ2-5; D is unclear. The CDR3 is made up of 16 amino acids. Germline values: CDR1 SGHTA, CDR2 FQGNSA. Trimming shortened V by 4 bases and J by 5 bases, and 20 bases separated the two germline ends. CDR3 DNA sequence: TGTGCCAGCAGCTCCGGTAGGACCACCCTCGCGGAGACCCAGTACTTC. It specifies CASSSGRTTLAETQYF.

The V and J genes are TRBV27 and TRBJ2-1; D unclear. Looked up from germline, CDR1 is MNHEY and CDR2 is SMNVEV (reference sequence). The CDR3 consists of 16 residues. V was shortened by 5 bases and J by 0 bases, with 14 bases between the two germline ends. For the CDR3, the DNA is TGTGCCAGCAGTATTCGCGGAGCGAGCTCCTACAATGAGCAGTTCTTC. Protein product: CASSIRGASSYNEQFF.

This chain's CDR3 is CASSHVTSEGTGELFF. CDR3 coding DNA: TGTGCCAGCAGCCACGTGACTAGTGAGGGCACCGGGGAGCTGTTTTTT. The rearrangement uses TRBV4-2 and TRBJ2-2; D possibly corresponds to TRBD2 (6 bases). The germline V gene encodes CDR1 LGHNA and CDR2 YNFKEQ. This CDR3 has 16 residues. V lost 3 bases to trimming and J lost 4 bases, with 15 bases between them.

V gene TRBV20-1 combines with J gene TRBJ2-1; 9 nucleotides agree with TRBD1. Germline V CDR1 and CDR2: DFQATT, SNEGSKA (reference sequence). The CDR3 consists of 14 residues. Trimming cost V 2 bases and J 6 bases; bases outside gene matches: 5. The CDR3 reads CSARSGQGINEQFF. The CDR3 DNA sequence: TGCAGTGCTAGATCGGGACAGGGAATCAATGAGCAGTTCTTC.

The CDR3 spells CASSLSTGTNEQFF. The CDR3 DNA follows: TGTGCCAGCAGCTTGTCAACAGGGACGAATGAGCAGTTCTTC. V is TRBV5-6 and J is TRBJ2-1, with D possibly being TRBD1 (6 bases). Trimming took 1 base from V and 7 from J, leaving 12 bases between them. This CDR3 is 14 amino acids long. The germline gives CDR1 SGHDT, CDR2 YYEEEE.

The V call is TRBV19, the J call TRBJ1-2; a weak D match, TRBD1 (6 bases). Germline assignment: CDR1 LNHDA and CDR2 SQIVND (reference sequence). The CDR3 has 13 amino acids. V was shortened by 6 bases and J by 4 bases, with 12 bases between the two germline ends. In DNA form, the CDR3 reads TGTGCCAGTAGGAGGGACATAAGCTATGGCTACACCTTC. Its protein product is CASRRDISYGYTF.

V and J are TRBV30 and TRBJ2-2; 14 positions agree with TRBD2. From germline, CDR1 is GTSNPN and CDR2 SVGIG (reference sequence). The trim removed 5 bases at V and 6 bases at J, leaving 8 bases unmatched. The CDR3 totals 16 residues. The CDR3 coding sequence is TGTGCCTGGGGGACTGGGACTAGCGGGAGTGCCGGGGAGCTGTTTTTT. Its protein is CAWGTGTSGSAGELFF.

The sample holds a few counts of this clonotype. This chain uses TRBV5-1 with TRBJ1-1, with unresolved D. In germline, CDR1 is SGHRS, CDR2 YFSETQ. Trimming stripped 4 bases from V and 7 bases from J, with 14 bases between. There are 13 residues in the CDR3. CDR3 DNA sequence: TGCGCCAGCAGCCCAGACTTGGCGGGTGAAGCTTTCTTT. Its translation: CASSPDLAGEAFF.

The rearrangement links TRBV12-3 or TRBV12-4 to TRBJ2-2; D possibly corresponds to TRBD2 (6 bases). The ends were cut back, 3 bases at V and 4 bases at J, with 9 bases in the middle. The CDR3 contains 14 residues. CDR3 sequence reads: CASSFGGITGELFF. The DNA of the CDR3 is TGTGCCAGCAGTTTCGGGGGAATCACCGGGGAGCTGTTTTTT.